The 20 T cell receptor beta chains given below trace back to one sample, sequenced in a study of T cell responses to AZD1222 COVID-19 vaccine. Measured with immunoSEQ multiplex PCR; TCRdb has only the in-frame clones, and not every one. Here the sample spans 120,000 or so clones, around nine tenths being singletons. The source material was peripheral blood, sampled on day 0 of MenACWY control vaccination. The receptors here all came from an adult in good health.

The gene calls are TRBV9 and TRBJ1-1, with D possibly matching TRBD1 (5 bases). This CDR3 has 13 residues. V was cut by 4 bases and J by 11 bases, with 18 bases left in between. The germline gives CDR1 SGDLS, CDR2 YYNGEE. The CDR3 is CASSPSGGVFAFF. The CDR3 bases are TGTGCCAGCAGCCCAAGCGGGGGGGTTTTCGCTTTCTTT.

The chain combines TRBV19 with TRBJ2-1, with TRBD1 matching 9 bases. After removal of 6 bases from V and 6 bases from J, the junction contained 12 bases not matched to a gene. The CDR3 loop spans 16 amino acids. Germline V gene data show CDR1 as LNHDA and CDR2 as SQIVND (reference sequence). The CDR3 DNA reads TGTGCCAGTAGCCATTCCATCACAGGGGGCGTCAATGAGCAGTTCTTC. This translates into CASSHSITGGVNEQFF. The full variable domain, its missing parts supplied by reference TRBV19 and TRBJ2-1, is DGGITQSPKYLFRKEGQNVTLSCEQNLNHDAMYWYRQDPGQGLRLIYYSQIVNDFQKGDIAEGYSVSREKKESFPLTVTSAQKNPTAFYLCASSHSITGGVNEQFFGPGTRLTVL.

The CDR3 reads CASFGRAVAEAFF. The DNA of the CDR3 is TGTGCCAGCTTCGGCAGGGCGGTGGCTGAAGCTTTCTTT. The chain uses TRBV2 and TRBJ1-1; possible D gene TRBD1, 5 bases. CDR1 is SNHLY and CDR2 is FYNNEI in the germline V gene. V was trimmed by 8 bases and J by 6 bases, leaving 16 bases between them. CDR3 length equals 13 residues.

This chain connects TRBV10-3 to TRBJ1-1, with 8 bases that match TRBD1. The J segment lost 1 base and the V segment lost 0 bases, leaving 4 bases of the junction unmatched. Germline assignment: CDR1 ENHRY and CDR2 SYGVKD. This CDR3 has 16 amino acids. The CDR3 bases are TGTGCCATCAGTGAGTCGGGCAGGGGGCAGAACACTGAAGCTTTCTTT. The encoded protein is CAISESGRGQNTEAFF.

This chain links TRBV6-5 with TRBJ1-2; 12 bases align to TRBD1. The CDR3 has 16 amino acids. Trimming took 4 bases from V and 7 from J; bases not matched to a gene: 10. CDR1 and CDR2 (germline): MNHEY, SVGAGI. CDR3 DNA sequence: TGTGCCAGCAGTTCCGGGGGCGGGACAGGGGGCCTTGGCTACACCTTC. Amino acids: CASSSGGGTGGLGYTF.

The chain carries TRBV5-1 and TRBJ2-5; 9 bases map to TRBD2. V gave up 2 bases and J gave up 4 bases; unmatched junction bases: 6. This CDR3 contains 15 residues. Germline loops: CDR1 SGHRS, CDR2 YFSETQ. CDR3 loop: CASSFSGLAVETQYF. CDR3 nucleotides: TGCGCCAGCAGCTTCTCGGGACTAGCAGTAGAGACCCAGTACTTC.

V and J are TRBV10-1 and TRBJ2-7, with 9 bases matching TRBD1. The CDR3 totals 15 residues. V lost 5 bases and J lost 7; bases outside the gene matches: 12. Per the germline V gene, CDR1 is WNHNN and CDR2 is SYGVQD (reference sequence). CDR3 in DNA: TGCGCCAGCAGTAATTACAGGGACAGGGTAGGGGAGCAGTACTTC. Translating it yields CASSNYRDRVGEQYF.

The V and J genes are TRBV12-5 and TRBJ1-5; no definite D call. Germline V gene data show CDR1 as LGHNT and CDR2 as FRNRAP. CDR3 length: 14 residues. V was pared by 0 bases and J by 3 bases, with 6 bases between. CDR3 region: CASGLVRDNQPQHF. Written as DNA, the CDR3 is TGTGCTAGTGGTTTGGTCCGGGACAATCAGCCCCAGCATTTT.

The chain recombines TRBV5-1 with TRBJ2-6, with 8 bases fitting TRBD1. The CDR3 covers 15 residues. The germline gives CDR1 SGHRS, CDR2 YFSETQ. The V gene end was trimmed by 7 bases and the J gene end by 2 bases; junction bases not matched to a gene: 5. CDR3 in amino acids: CASGQGVPGANVLTF. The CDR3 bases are TGCGCCAGCGGACAGGGCGTTCCTGGGGCCAACGTCCTGACTTTC.

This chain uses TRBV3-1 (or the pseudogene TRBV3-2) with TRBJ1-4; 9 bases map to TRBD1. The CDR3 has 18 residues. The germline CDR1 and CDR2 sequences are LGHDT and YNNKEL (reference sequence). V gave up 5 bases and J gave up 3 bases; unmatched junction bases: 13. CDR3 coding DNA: TGTGCCAGCAGCACCAGGACAGGGGCGGGGGATTCTAATGAAAAACTGTTTTTT. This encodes CASSTRTGAGDSNEKLFF.

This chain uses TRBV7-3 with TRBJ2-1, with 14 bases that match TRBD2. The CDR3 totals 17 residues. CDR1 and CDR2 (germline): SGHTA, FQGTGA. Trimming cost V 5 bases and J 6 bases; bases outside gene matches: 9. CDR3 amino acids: CASSPRGLAGVGNEQFF. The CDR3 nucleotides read TGTGCCAGCAGCCCCAGGGGACTAGCGGGAGTGGGCAATGAGCAGTTCTTC.

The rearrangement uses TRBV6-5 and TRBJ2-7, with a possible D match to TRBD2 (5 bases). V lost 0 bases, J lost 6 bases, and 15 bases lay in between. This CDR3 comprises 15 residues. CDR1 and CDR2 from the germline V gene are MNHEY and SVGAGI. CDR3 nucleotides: TGTGCCAGCAGTTACTCCTCGGGAAGACCCCGCGAGCAGTACTTC. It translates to CASSYSSGRPREQYF.

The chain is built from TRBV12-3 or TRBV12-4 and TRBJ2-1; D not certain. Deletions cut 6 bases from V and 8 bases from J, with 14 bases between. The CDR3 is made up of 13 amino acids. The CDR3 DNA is TGTGCCAGCAGGCCCTTTGGGGATTATGAGCAGTTCTTC. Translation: CASRPFGDYEQFF.

The CDR3 DNA sequence: TGTGCCAGCACCCCAGGGTCCGAGCAGTACTTC. This gives the protein CASTPGSEQYF. V is TRBV2 and J is TRBJ2-7; TRBD1 might be the D (5 bases). Trimming removed 7 bases from V and 6 bases from J, with 10 bases in between. There are 11 residues in the CDR3. From germline, CDR1 is SNHLY and CDR2 FYNNEI.

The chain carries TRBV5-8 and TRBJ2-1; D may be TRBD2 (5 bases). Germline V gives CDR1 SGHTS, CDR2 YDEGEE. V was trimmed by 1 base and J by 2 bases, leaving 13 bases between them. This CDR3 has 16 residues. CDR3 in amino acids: CASSLFRTEPYNEQFF. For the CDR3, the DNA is TGTGCCAGCAGCTTGTTCCGGACTGAGCCCTACAATGAGCAGTTCTTC. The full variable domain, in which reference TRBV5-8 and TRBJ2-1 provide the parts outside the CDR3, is EAGVTQSPTHLIKTRGQQATLRCSPISGHTSVYWYQQALGLGLQFLLWYDEGEERNRGNFPPRFSGRQFPNYSSELNVNALELEDSALYLCASSLFRTEPYNEQFFGPGTRLTVL.

The CDR3 sequence: CASSLGGLAGAGDTQYF. In DNA, the CDR3 is TGCGCCAGCAGCCTCGGAGGACTAGCGGGAGCAGGAGATACGCAGTATTTT. J is TRBJ2-3 and V is TRBV4-1, with TRBD2 matching 13 bases. CDR3 length: 17 residues. Germline CDR1 MGHRA, CDR2 YSYEKL. With 4 bases clipped from V and 5 bases from J, the junction kept 9 bases outside the gene matches.

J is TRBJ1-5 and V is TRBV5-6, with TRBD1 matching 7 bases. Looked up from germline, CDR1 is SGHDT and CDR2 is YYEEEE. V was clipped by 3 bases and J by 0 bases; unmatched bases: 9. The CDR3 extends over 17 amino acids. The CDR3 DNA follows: TGTGCCAGCAGCTCAGGGGGTCCGGAGTATAGCAATCAGCCCCAGCATTTT. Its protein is CASSSGGPEYSNQPQHF.

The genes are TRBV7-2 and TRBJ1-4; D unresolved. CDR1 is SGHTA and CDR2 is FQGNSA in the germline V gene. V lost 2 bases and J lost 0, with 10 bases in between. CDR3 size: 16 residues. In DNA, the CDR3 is TGTGCCAGCAGCTTATATCCACCTCCAACTAATGAAAAACTGTTTTTT. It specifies CASSLYPPPTNEKLFF. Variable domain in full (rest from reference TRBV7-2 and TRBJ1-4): GAGVSQSPSNKVTEKGKDVELRCDPISGHTALYWYRQSLGQGLEFLIYFQGNSAPDKSGLPSDRFSAERTGGSVSTLTIQRTQQEDSAVYLCASSLYPPPTNEKLFFGSGTQLSVL.

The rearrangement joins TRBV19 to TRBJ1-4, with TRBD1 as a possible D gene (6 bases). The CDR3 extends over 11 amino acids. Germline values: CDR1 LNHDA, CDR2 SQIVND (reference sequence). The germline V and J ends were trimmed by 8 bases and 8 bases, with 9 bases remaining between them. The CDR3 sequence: CASERGEKLFF. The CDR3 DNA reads TGTGCCAGTGAGAGGGGGGAAAAACTGTTTTTT.

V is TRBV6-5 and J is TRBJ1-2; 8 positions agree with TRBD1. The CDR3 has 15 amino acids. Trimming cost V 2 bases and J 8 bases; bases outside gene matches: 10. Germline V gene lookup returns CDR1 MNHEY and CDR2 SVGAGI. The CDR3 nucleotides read TGTGCCAGCAGTTACCCACCGGGACAGGAGAAAGGCTACACCTTC. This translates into CASSYPPGQEKGYTF.